This TCR beta chain was documented in a study of blood T cell repertoires in COVID-19. In the study overall: The samples span acute and convalescent COVID-19 from the United States, Italy and Spain. Sources were T cells, B-cell-depleted T cells, or PBMCs; the material itself was cDNA or gDNA.

The CDR3 has 15 amino acids. The V gene's germline CDR1 is SGHRS and CDR2 YFSETQ. Trimming pared 7 bases from V and 3 bases from J, leaving 16 bases between. Authors' analysis steps: Using reference gene primer amplification, nucleated cell counts were estimated. The protocol was immunoSEQ multiplex PCR, while the TCRdb copy is restricted to in-frame clones and leaves out a portion. D and trimming come from the DNA, and the V and J calls and clone size come from that table. The sample records a few hundred thousand clones, approximately 80% being singletons. The sample comprised peripheral blood. The chain uses TRBV5-1 and TRBJ1-4, with D possibly matching TRBD1 (6 bases). The clonotype originates from a human donor in a cohort sampled during active COVID-19. The CDR3 DNA reads TGCGCCAGCCAACTTAACAGGGCTCCTAATGAAAAACTGTTTTTT. This gives the protein CASQLNRAPNEKLFF. The whole variable domain, remainder taken from reference TRBV5-1 and TRBJ1-4, is KAGVTQTPRYLIKTRGQQVTLSCSPISGHRSVSWYQQTPGQGLQFLFEYFSETQRNKGNFPGRFSGRQFSNSRSEMNVSTLELGDSALYLCASQLNRAPNEKLFFGSGTQLSVL.